Listed below are T cell receptor beta chains from one sample, sequenced in a study of blood T cell repertoires in COVID-19. Some clones are missing from TCRdb's copy, which holds only in-frame ones; the method was immunoSEQ multiplex PCR. Of tens of thousands of clones listed, approximately 85% are singletons. Input material: peripheral blood. These TCRs come from a woman of 80 years or more with COVID-19, enrolled during active disease. CDR3s include the opening cysteine and the closing phenylalanine or tryptophan. D genes are given only for firm matches. Only part of the rows carry a size: once, few, many, or a class if the clone is expanded.

D | J | size | V | DNA | CDR3
TRBD1 | TRBJ1-1 | - | TRBV5-4 | TGTGCCAGCAGCTCGGGACAGGGGGGGAACACTGAAGCTTTCTTT | CASSSGQGGNTEAFF
TRBD2 | TRBJ2-3 | - | TRBV5-1 | TGCGCCAGCAGCTTGGGATCTAGCGGGGGGGCCGGGTTTAAAGATACGCAGTATTTT | CASSLGSSGGAGFKDTQYF
TRBD1 | TRBJ1-2 | few | TRBV6-2/TRBV6-3 | TGTGCCAGCAGTTATTCGCTTGGGACAGGGCTTTATGGCTACACCTTC | CASSYSLGTGLYGYTF
TRBD1 | TRBJ1-1 | - | TRBV27 | TGTGCCAGCAGCTTGACAGGGGTCACTGAAGCTTTCTTT | CASSLTGVTEAFF
TRBD2 | TRBJ2-3 | - | TRBV6-5 | TGTGCCAGCAGTTACTCGGGACTAGACACAGATACGCAGTATTTT | CASSYSGLDTDTQYF
TRBD2 | TRBJ2-5 | - | TRBV9 | TGTGCCAGCAGCTCAGGCTCTAGCGGGGGACCCCAAGGGACCCAGTACTTC | CASSSGSSGGPQGTQYF
- | TRBJ2-7 | - | TRBV5-5 | TGTGCCAGCAGCTTGATCAGAAGCTCCTACGAGCAGTACTTC | CASSLIRSSYEQYF
- | TRBJ2-3 | - | TRBV11-1 | TGTGCCAGCGACAGTAGCGGAAGAAGCACAGATACGCAGTATTTT | CASDSSGRSTDTQYF
- | TRBJ2-7 | - | TRBV18 | TGTGCCAGCTCACCCCGGGAGGGGGCAGGCTACGAGCAGTACTTC | CASSPREGAGYEQYF
TRBD1 | TRBJ1-1 | - | TRBV14 | TGTGCCAGCAGCAGACAGGGGAACACTGAAGCTTTCTTT | CASSRQGNTEAFF
- | TRBJ2-1 | - | TRBV2 | TGTGCCAGCAGTGATATATGGCAGGGATACAATGAGCAGTTCTTC | CASSDIWQGYNEQFF
- | TRBJ2-3 | - | TRBV27 | TGTGCCAGCAGTTTATTCGCAGGGGTGGCGGATACGCAGTATTTT | CASSLFAGVADTQYF
- | TRBJ2-6 | - | TRBV5-1 | TGCGCCAGCAGCGGCCAGGGTATCTCTGGGGCCAACGTCCTGACTTTC | CASSGQGISGANVLTF
- | TRBJ1-1 | - | TRBV9 | TGTGCCAGCAGCGTAGTTACCTACGACACTGAAGCTTTCTTT | CASSVVTYDTEAFF
TRBD1 | TRBJ1-2 | - | TRBV19 | TGTGCCAGTACCGATCGATCAGGGGGCTATGGCTACACCTTC | CASTDRSGGYGYTF
TRBD2 | TRBJ2-1 | - | TRBV2 | TGTGCCAGCAGTGGGGGACCGGGGGGAAGGAGTGAGCAGTTCTTC | CASSGGPGGRSEQFF
TRBD1 | TRBJ2-2 | - | TRBV14 | TGTGCCAGCAGTCGACAAACAGGGGGCAGGACCGGGGAGCTGTTTTTT | CASSRQTGGRTGELFF
TRBD2 | TRBJ2-3 | - | TRBV5-4 | TGTGCCAGCAGCTTGGAGGGGCGGGGGGCGCGCGGCACAGATACGCAGTATTTT | CASSLEGRGARGTDTQYF
TRBD1 | TRBJ1-1 | - | TRBV18 | TGTGCCAGCTCACCAACCCAGGGGGCCGCTGGTCACACTGAAGCTTTCTTT | CASSPTQGAAGHTEAFF
- | TRBJ1-2 | - | TRBV12-3/TRBV12-4 | TGTGCCAGCAGCCCCTCAGGTTTATGGGGCTACACCTTC | CASSPSGLWGYTF
TRBD2 | TRBJ2-1 | - | TRBV6-5 | TGTGCCAGCAGTTACTCGCTAAGCGGGGGGGCGAATGAGCAGTTCTTC | CASSYSLSGGANEQFF
TRBD1 | TRBJ1-1 | once | TRBV13 | TGTGCCAGCTTGGGACAGCTGAACACTGAAGCTTTCTTT | CASLGQLNTEAFF
TRBD1 | TRBJ1-2 | - | TRBV5-5 | TGTGCCAGCAGCCGAAGGAACTTGACAGGGTTTTGGTATGGCTACACCTTC | CASSRRNLTGFWYGYTF
- | TRBJ2-5 | once | TRBV5-1 | TGCGCCAGCAGCCCCCTCCCCGGGAACCTTGCAGAGACCCAGTACTTC | CASSPLPGNLAETQYF
- | TRBJ2-7 | - | TRBV18 | TGTGCCAGCTCACCGACAGACTACGAGCAGTACTTC | CASSPTDYEQYF